This TCR beta chain was identified in a study of OX40 agonist ivuxolimab in advanced cancers. This CDR3 is built from 13 residues. The V gene lost 1 base and the J gene lost 1 base, with 4 bases spanning the gap. Germline assignment: CDR1 KGHSH and CDR2 LQKENI. Assay: immunoSEQ multiplex PCR; the TCRdb copy retains only in-frame clones and omits some. The table has 65,000 to 85,000 clones, roughly 92% seen once. The chain is built from TRBV18 and TRBJ2-5; D ambiguous. The sequencing used CD4+ or CD8+ T cells sorted from blood, collected in a trial of the OX40 agonist ivuxolimab. The sequence came from an adult with an advanced solid tumor such as melanoma, head and neck, liver or kidney cancer. CDR3 nucleotides: TGTGCCAGCTCACCACAGGCCCAAGAGACCCAGTACTTC. Protein: CASSPQAQETQYF.